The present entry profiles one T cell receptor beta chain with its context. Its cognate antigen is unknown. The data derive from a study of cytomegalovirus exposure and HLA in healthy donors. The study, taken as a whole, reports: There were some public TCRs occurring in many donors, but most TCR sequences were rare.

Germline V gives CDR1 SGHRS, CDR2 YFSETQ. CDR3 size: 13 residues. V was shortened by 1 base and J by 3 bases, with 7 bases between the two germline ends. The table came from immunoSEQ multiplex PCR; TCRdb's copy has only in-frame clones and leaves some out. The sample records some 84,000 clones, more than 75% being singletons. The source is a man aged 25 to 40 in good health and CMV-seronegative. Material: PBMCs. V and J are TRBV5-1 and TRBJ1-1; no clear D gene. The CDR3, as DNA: TGCGCCAGCAGCTTGTCCCCGGACACTGAAGCTTTCTTT. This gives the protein CASSLSPDTEAFF. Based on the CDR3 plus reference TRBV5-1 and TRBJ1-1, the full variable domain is KAGVTQTPRYLIKTRGQQVTLSCSPISGHRSVSWYQQTPGQGLQFLFEYFSETQRNKGNFPGRFSGRQFSNSRSEMNVSTLELGDSALYLCASSLSPDTEAFFGQGTRLTVV.